These 26 T cell receptor beta chains originate from one sample sequenced in a study of CD8+ T cells in alopecia areata. As to treatment: oral pan-JAK inhibitor, 5-10 mg twice daily. It was cDNA, reverse transcribed from extracted RNA, that served as the sequencing template. The data were produced by immunoSEQ multiplex PCR, yet TCRdb's version contains in-frame clones alone and is incomplete. The data contain a few hundred thousand clones, about 60% of them singletons. The material was CD4+ T cells sorted from blood, obtained around week 54, from a patient treated with tofacitinib. Receptors were obtained from a human donor with alopecia areata.

V usage is TRBV18 and J usage is TRBJ1-2; D is possibly TRBD1 (5 bases). Per the germline V gene, CDR1 is KGHSH and CDR2 is LQKENI. V lost 6 bases and J lost 4, with 12 bases in between. This CDR3 is 13 amino acids long. In nucleotides, the CDR3 is TGTGCCAGCTCGCGCGGGACGGCCTATGGCTACACCTTC. This codes for CASSRGTAYGYTF. The full variable domain, with the rest looked up from reference TRBV18 and TRBJ1-2, is NAGVMQNPRHLVRRRGQEARLRCSPMKGHSHVYWYRQLPEEGLKFMVYLQKENIIDESGMPKERFSAEFPKEGPSILRIQQVVRGDSAAYFCASSRGTAYGYTFGSGTRLTVV.

The genes are TRBV9 and TRBJ1-3; D call uncertain. Germline loops: CDR1 SGDLS, CDR2 YYNGEE. The CDR3 runs 14 residues. Deletions cut 10 bases from V and 0 bases from J, with 14 bases between. CDR3 sequence (DNA): TGTGCCTTCCGATGGCATCTCTCTGGAAACACCATATATTTT. It translates to CAFRWHLSGNTIYF.

The chain's CDR3 is CASSPLGENYGYTF. The DNA of the CDR3 is TGTGCCAGCAGTCCCCTGGGAGAGAACTATGGCTACACCTTC. V usage is TRBV27 and J usage is TRBJ1-2; unclear D gene. V lost 5 bases and J 2 bases, leaving 12 bases between the germline ends. The CDR3 runs 14 residues. The V gene's germline CDR1 is MNHEY and CDR2 SMNVEV (reference sequence).

This chain links TRBV19 with TRBJ2-2, with D hard to call. The CDR3 loop spans 16 amino acids. The germline V and J ends were trimmed by 1 base and 0 bases, with 9 bases remaining between them. In germline, CDR1 is LNHDA, CDR2 SQIVND (reference sequence). The CDR3: CASSIGQASNTGELFF. The CDR3 nucleotides are TGTGCCAGTAGTATAGGGCAGGCTTCGAACACCGGGGAGCTGTTTTTT.

Only a few counts were recorded for this clone. V and J are TRBV7-2 and TRBJ1-5; D gene unclear. This CDR3 is built from 15 residues. CDR1 and CDR2 (germline): SGHTA, FQGNSA. V was cut by 1 base and J by 1 base, with 8 bases left in between. The chain's CDR3 is CASSLVQKSNQPQHF. The CDR3 nucleotides are TGTGCCAGCAGCTTAGTCCAGAAAAGCAATCAGCCCCAGCATTTT. Based on the CDR3 plus reference TRBV7-2 and TRBJ1-5, the full variable domain is GAGVSQSPSNKVTEKGKDVELRCDPISGHTALYWYRQSLGQGLEFLIYFQGNSAPDKSGLPSDRFSAERTGGSVSTLTIQRTQQEDSAVYLCASSLVQKSNQPQHFGDGTRLSIL.

The chain is built from TRBV15 and TRBJ1-1; D might be TRBD1 (5 bases). Trimming took off 4 bases at V and 8 bases at J, with 14 bases between the two ends. This CDR3 region has 13 residues. Germline V CDR1 and CDR2: LNHNV, YYDKDF (reference sequence). The CDR3 DNA reads as TGTGCCACCAGCACGGGACCTGTTCTAGAAGCTTTCTTT. Translating gives CATSTGPVLEAFF. The entire variable domain, with the rest obtained from reference TRBV15 and TRBJ1-1, is as follows: DAMVIQNPRYQVTQFGKPVTLSCSQTLNHNVMYWYQQKSSQAPKLLFHYYDKDFNNEADTPDNFQSRRPNTSFCFLDIRSPGLGDTAMYLCATSTGPVLEAFFGQGTRLTVV.

V gene TRBV30 combines with J gene TRBJ2-3; TRBD1 matches at 7 bases. Germline values: CDR1 GTSNPN, CDR2 SVGIG (reference sequence). Unmatched junction bases numbered 6, after V lost 3 bases and J lost 0 bases. The CDR3 extends over 15 amino acids. DNA of the CDR3: TGTGCCTGGAGCTCCGGGACAGTAAGCACAGATACGCAGTATTTT. Its protein is CAWSSGTVSTDTQYF.

J is TRBJ2-1 and V is TRBV30, with TRBD2 identical over 7 bases. The CDR3 is 13 amino acids. Germline lookup yields CDR1 GTSNPN and CDR2 SVGIG (reference sequence). The V segment lost 2 bases and the J segment 9 bases; nucleotides outside the gene matches: 7. The CDR3 is CAWSHKRGGEQFF. CDR3 DNA sequence: TGTGCCTGGAGTCACAAGCGGGGAGGTGAGCAGTTCTTC. Combining the CDR3 with reference TRBV30 and TRBJ2-1 gives the whole variable domain SQTIHQWPATLVQPVGSPLSLECTVEGTSNPNLYWYRQAAGRGLQLLFYSVGIGQISSEVPQNLSASRPQDRQFILSSKKLLLSDSGFYLCAWSHKRGGEQFFGPGTRLTVL.

The chain links TRBV27 to TRBJ2-7, with 9 bases matching TRBD1. CDR1 and CDR2 (germline): MNHEY, SMNVEV (reference sequence). After removal of 3 bases from V and 4 bases from J, the junction contained 4 bases not matched to a gene. This CDR3 is 14 amino acids long. The CDR3 sequence is CASSLGTGPYEQYF. DNA for the CDR3: TGTGCCAGCAGTTTGGGGACAGGGCCTTACGAGCAGTACTTC.

By share of the sample, this clone is medium-sized. The genes are TRBV4-1 and TRBJ1-2; D is possibly TRBD1 (5 bases). This CDR3 comprises 15 residues. Germline CDR1 reads MGHRA; CDR2 reads YSYEKL. V shed 1 base and J shed 7 bases, with 16 bases lying between them. The CDR3 loop reads CASSQGTTAYGGYTF. The CDR3 region has the DNA TGCGCCAGCAGCCAAGGTACGACAGCTTATGGTGGCTACACCTTC.

V gene TRBV5-1 combines with J gene TRBJ2-2, with TRBD1 identical over 8 bases. Germline V CDR1 and CDR2: SGHRS, YFSETQ. There are 16 residues in the CDR3. V shed 2 bases, J shed 6 bases, and the junction held 9 bases outside the gene matches. In DNA, the CDR3 is TGCGCCAGCAGCTTAACCCCGGACAGGGCGGCCGGGGAGCTGTTTTTT. Protein: CASSLTPDRAAGELFF.

The chain employs TRBV2 and TRBJ1-2, with a tentative D call TRBD1 (5 bases). The V gene's germline CDR1 is SNHLY and CDR2 FYNNEI. The CDR3 sequence is 13 residues long. The V gene lost 6 bases and the J gene lost 4 bases, with 12 bases spanning the gap. As DNA, the CDR3 is TGTGCCAGCAGGATGACAGCGAGCTATGGCTACACCTTC. It codes for CASRMTASYGYTF.

The V call is TRBV29-1, the J call TRBJ2-6; D not resolved. With 7 bases removed from V and 1 base from J, the gap between germline ends came to 5 bases. CDR3 size: 12 residues. Germline V gene lookup returns CDR1 SQVTM and CDR2 ANQGSEA. CDR3 in DNA: TGCAGCGGACTTTCTGGGGCCAACGTCCTGACTTTC. This sequence encodes CSGLSGANVLTF.

The chain joins TRBV27 to TRBJ1-2; D ambiguous. V was pared by 6 bases and J by 0 bases, with 11 bases between. CDR1 is MNHEY, CDR2 SMNVEV, per germline (reference sequence). This CDR3 has 14 amino acids. CDR3 sequence (DNA): TGTGCCAGCAGCTTACAGCCTACTAACTATGGCTACACCTTC. It translates to CASSLQPTNYGYTF.

The gene calls are TRBV2 and TRBJ2-1; a weak D match, TRBD2 (5 bases). The germline V gene has CDR1 SNHLY and CDR2 FYNNEI. The V end was cut by 4 bases, the J end by 7 bases, with 11 bases between. The CDR3 runs 13 residues. The CDR3 loop reads CASSAGLLNEQFF. The DNA of the CDR3 is TGTGCCAGCAGTGCAGGACTCCTGAATGAGCAGTTCTTC.

This clone was picked up a small number of times. V usage is TRBV7-3 and J usage is TRBJ2-3; weak D call: TRBD1 (6 bases). Trimming removed 1 base at V and 1 base at J, with 18 bases between. The CDR3 runs to 18 residues. The germline V gene has CDR1 SGHTA and CDR2 FQGTGA. Here the CDR3 reads CASSLMGAGDFGTDTQYF. CDR3 coding DNA: TGTGCCAGCAGCTTAATGGGGGCAGGGGATTTTGGCACAGATACGCAGTATTTT.

V and J are TRBV21-1 and TRBJ1-6; the table assigns TRBD1, which was not confirmed against the DNA. TRBV21-1 is recorded as a pseudogene. There are 20 residues in the CDR3. This chain's CDR3 is CASSKAPTGETSSYNSPLHF. The CDR3 DNA is TGTGCCAGCAGCAAAGCACCGACAGGGGAAACAAGCTCCTATAATTCACCCCTCCACTTT.

The rearrangement joins TRBV19 to TRBJ1-1, with a tentative D call TRBD1 (6 bases). Germline V CDR1 and CDR2: LNHDA, SQIVND (reference sequence). The CDR3 loop spans 14 amino acids. V shed 5 bases and J shed 4 bases, with 14 bases lying between them. The CDR3, as DNA: TGTGCCAGTAGTTGGGGGGGCTACGGCACTGAAGCTTTCTTT. It is translated as CASSWGGYGTEAFF.

The chain is built from TRBV30 and TRBJ1-5, with a weak D call TRBD1 (5 bases). This CDR3 region has 15 residues. Germline lookup yields CDR1 GTSNPN and CDR2 SVGIG (reference sequence). With 2 bases removed from V and 1 base from J, the gap between germline ends came to 12 bases. This CDR3 is CAWSHRTRSNQPQHF. The DNA of the CDR3 is TGTGCCTGGAGTCACAGGACCCGGAGCAATCAGCCCCAGCATTTT.

This chain uses TRBV7-8 with TRBJ2-3, with D unresolved. This CDR3 comprises 14 residues. Germline V CDR1 and CDR2: SGHVS, FQNEAQ. V was pared by 0 bases and J by 2 bases, with 6 bases between. The CDR3 nucleotides are TGTGCCAGCAGCTTAGCCCTTAACACAGATACGCAGTATTTT. Its translation is CASSLALNTDTQYF. Complete variable domain (other parts from reference TRBV7-8 and TRBJ2-3): GAGVSQSPRYKVAKRGQDVALRCDPISGHVSLFWYQQALGQGPEFLTYFQNEAQLDKSGLPSDRFFAERPEGSVSTLKIQRTQQEDSAVYLCASSLALNTDTQYFGPGTRLTVL.

The chain employs TRBV2 and TRBJ2-1; the match to TRBD1 covers 9 bases. V gave up 3 bases and J gave up 8 bases; unmatched junction bases: 8. The CDR3 runs to 15 residues. Germline CDR1 is SNHLY and CDR2 is FYNNEI. The CDR3 here is CASSDGGQGSDEQFF. CDR3 DNA: TGTGCCAGCAGTGACGGAGGACAGGGGAGCGATGAGCAGTTCTTC.

The chain uses TRBV30 and TRBJ1-1; weak D call: TRBD1 (5 bases). Per germline, CDR1 GTSNPN and CDR2 SVGIG (reference sequence). The CDR3 spans 13 residues. Deletions cut 5 bases from V and 1 base from J, with 11 bases between. The CDR3 loop is CAWAGRTNTEAFF. DNA of the CDR3: TGTGCCTGGGCAGGGCGGACGAACACTGAAGCTTTCTTT.

V gene TRBV25-1 combines with J gene TRBJ1-1, with TRBD1 identical over 8 bases. The V segment lost 2 bases and the J segment 11 bases; nucleotides outside the gene matches: 10. Germline CDR1 MGHDK, CDR2 SYGVNS. This CDR3 has 14 amino acids. The CDR3 DNA sequence: TGTGCCAGCAGTGAACGGGACAGGATCTTAGAGGCTTTCTTT. Encoded protein: CASSERDRILEAFF.

CDR3 sequence: CASSAGQGANTGELFF. For the CDR3, the DNA is TGTGCCAGCAGCGCCGGACAGGGGGCGAACACCGGGGAGCTGTTTTTT. The chain couples TRBV5-4 to TRBJ2-2; 10 bases agree with TRBD1. The length of the CDR3 is 16 residues. From germline, CDR1 is SGHNT and CDR2 YYREEE (reference sequence). After removal of 4 bases from V and 0 bases from J, the junction contained 3 bases not matched to a gene. The whole variable domain, remainder taken from reference TRBV5-4 and TRBJ2-2, is ETGVTQSPTHLIKTRGQQVTLRCSSQSGHNTVSWYQQALGQGPQFIFQYYREEENGRGNFPPRFSGLQFPNYSSELNVNALELDDSALYLCASSAGQGANTGELFFGEGSRLTVL.

This chain connects TRBV27 to TRBJ1-6; 7 nucleotides agree with TRBD1. V dropped 1 base and J dropped 7; count of bases not matched to a gene: 10. The length of the CDR3 is 17 residues. Germline loops: CDR1 MNHEY, CDR2 SMNVEV (reference sequence). CDR3 DNA sequence: TGTGCCAGCAGTTTATTTAACCCACAGGGGTTAAATTCACCCCTCCACTTT. Translating it yields CASSLFNPQGLNSPLHF.

This chain connects TRBV7-2 to TRBJ2-5; TRBD1 agrees at 8 bases. V gave up 5 bases and J gave up 7 bases; unmatched junction bases: 6. This CDR3 comprises 13 residues. Per the germline V gene, CDR1 is SGHTA and CDR2 is FQGNSA. CDR3 sequence reads: CASSQGQAGTQYF. The CDR3 DNA reads as TGTGCCAGCAGCCAGGGACAGGCGGGGACCCAGTACTTC.